Sequencing of this T cell receptor beta chain was carried out in a study of cytomegalovirus exposure and HLA in healthy donors. Study summary: The Caucasian-associated ancestry cluster held roughly 81% of over 350 genotyped donors. Study observations and caveats: The later analysis indicated that the majority of CMV-associated TCR beta chains appeared HLA-restricted. The analysis excluded some indistinguishable V segments, including TRBV6-2 and TRBV6-3.

This clone has a single count. Its antigen is as yet unknown. Amplification used 60 Vbeta primers and 13 Jbeta primers. Generated by immunoSEQ multiplex PCR, the TCRdb table keeps only in-frame clones and is missing some. The data hold 130,000 to 150,000 clones, with about 74% observed a single time. The V gene end was trimmed by 5 bases and the J gene end by 6 bases; junction bases not matched to a gene: 8. CDR1 and CDR2 from the germline V gene are GTSNPN and SVGIG (reference sequence). The CDR3 is 14 amino acids. Input material: PBMCs. This chain joins TRBV30 and TRBJ2-1, with 9 bases aligning to TRBD2. The TCR comes from a man aged 18 to 29 in good health and CMV-seropositive. CDR3 amino acids: CAWWAGGGFNEQFF. The CDR3 DNA reads as TGTGCCTGGTGGGCGGGGGGGGGATTCAATGAGCAGTTCTTC.